Listed below are T cell receptor beta chains from one sample, sequenced in a study of CXCR3-negative and CXCR3-positive naive CD8 T cells. TCRdb re-called the 5' RACE reads and catalogs CDR3 proteins one per entry, DNA excluded. The repertoire table contains about 130,000 distinct CDR3 sequences. The sequencing input was naive CXCR3- CD8+ T cells from blood. These TCRs come from a human donor in good health. Some clones in this sample may be carry-over from other donors' samples. Both conserved end residues are part of each CDR3.

>TRBV12-3/TRBV12-4|TRBJ1-6
CASKTSGNSPLHF
>TRBV6-2/TRBV6-3|TRBJ1-2
CASSRGPTQYGYTF
>TRBV29-1|TRBJ2-7
CSVQDRGSNEQYF
>TRBV7-9|TRBJ2-1
CASSLLRYNEQFF
>TRBV6-2/TRBV6-3|TRBJ2-2
CASSSGQITGELFF
>TRBV2|TRBJ2-3
CASSERADTQYF
>TRBV15|TRBJ1-2
CATSRSSSIGYGYTF
>TRBV7-6|TRBJ2-7
CASSLAAGQISYEQYF
>TRBV28|TRBJ2-7
CASSFSASVSPAYEQYF
>TRBV5-4|TRBJ2-3
CASSLAQGTPDTQYF
>TRBV12-3/TRBV12-4|TRBJ2-5
CASSLEGGETQYF
>TRBV29-1|TRBJ1-4
CSVEFGDLGKLFF
>TRBV20-1|TRBJ2-1
CSASSSERQGNEQFF
>TRBV29-1|TRBJ2-1
CSTVGGDRGVEQFF
>TRBV11-2|TRBJ1-2
CASSLVRDDYGYTF
>TRBV28|TRBJ2-5
CASTQEGLQETQYF
>TRBV12-3/TRBV12-4|TRBJ1-4
CASSFDPGGREKLFF
>TRBV6-6|TRBJ2-5
CASSTGPTLQETQYF
>TRBV5-1|TRBJ2-2
CASSSATSGITGELFF
>TRBV20-1|TRBJ2-3
CSARSRGLAGSTDTQYF
>TRBV29-1|TRBJ1-2
CSVVQHSNYGYTF
>TRBV7-2|TRBJ2-7
CASSSRDRLYEQYF
>TRBV12-3/TRBV12-4|TRBJ1-1
CASTFTGLNTEAFF
>TRBV14|TRBJ2-5
CASSRKGPPETQYF
>TRBV19|TRBJ2-2
CASAGINTGELFF
>TRBV28|TRBJ2-1
CASSSLIEQFF
>TRBV14|TRBJ2-1
CASSRPFGLSYNEQFF
>TRBV6-5|TRBJ2-2
CASRKAASVFEELFF
>TRBV20-1|TRBJ2-7
CSAEIDTSSYEQYF
>TRBV20-1|TRBJ2-1
CSASGRTGWIYEQFF
>TRBV28|TRBJ2-1
CASSLDPHSSGGTYNEQFF
>TRBV6-6|TRBJ2-1
CASSYDGAEQFF
>TRBV7-8|TRBJ1-1
CASSLRATQFPMNTEAFF
>TRBV7-9|TRBJ2-7
CASSLGLDYEQYF
>TRBV5-1|TRBJ2-7
CASSLVTGRYEQYF
>TRBV6-5|TRBJ1-1
CASSYSGYQDTEAFF
>TRBV14|TRBJ2-7
CASSQEFGTSSYEQYF
>TRBV15|TRBJ2-3
CATSRQVGGGPTDTQYF
>TRBV7-3|TRBJ2-1
CASSLSAGTSNNEQFF
>TRBV4-1|TRBJ2-3
CASSQDPHPSTDTQYF
>TRBV4-3|TRBJ1-4
CASSPRQSATNEKLFF
>TRBV11-2|TRBJ2-3
CASSRWEEDTQYF
>TRBV6-5|TRBJ2-5
CASSQTAGTAEETQYF
>TRBV4-1|TRBJ1-4
CASSPPGQEDATNEKLFF
>TRBV2|TRBJ2-5
CASRPDRAGDQETQYF
>TRBV28|TRBJ2-1
CASSLLLGEGLYNEQFF